This T cell receptor beta chain is from a study of T-cell memory formation after mild COVID-19. Study background: TCR clustering was largely donor specific. Study-wide points: Shrinking CD4+ clones resided mostly in CM and EM, and CD8+ ones in EMRA. Clones that contracted from day 15 to 85 had balanced CD4/CD8; later expanders were CD4+ biased.

Concerning this clonotype: Its specificity is unknown.

Trimming cost V 3 bases and J 5 bases, with 13 bases left between them. This CDR3 has 14 amino acids. Germline assignment: CDR1 LGHNA and CDR2 YNFKEQ. Constant-segment primers were used for 5'RACE, and the resulting TCR alpha and TCR beta cDNA libraries carried sample barcodes and UMIs. TCRdb itself ran the 5' RACE reads through MiXCR, one entry per CDR3 protein. The sample includes roughly 170,000 distinct CDR3 sequences, roughly 20% seen only once; the top ten take roughly 3.9%. Sequencing used PBMCs or a T cell subset sorted from them (not recorded which). The chain carries TRBV4-2 and TRBJ1-1; possible D gene TRBD1, 5 bases. This TCR was sampled from a man aged 18-30 years who had mild COVID-19 (a few samples of this study predate the infection). Cell type and time point are not known. This CDR3 reads CASSQDQGWTEAFF. As DNA, the CDR3 is TGTGCCAGCAGCCAGGATCAGGGCTGGACTGAAGCTTTCTTT.